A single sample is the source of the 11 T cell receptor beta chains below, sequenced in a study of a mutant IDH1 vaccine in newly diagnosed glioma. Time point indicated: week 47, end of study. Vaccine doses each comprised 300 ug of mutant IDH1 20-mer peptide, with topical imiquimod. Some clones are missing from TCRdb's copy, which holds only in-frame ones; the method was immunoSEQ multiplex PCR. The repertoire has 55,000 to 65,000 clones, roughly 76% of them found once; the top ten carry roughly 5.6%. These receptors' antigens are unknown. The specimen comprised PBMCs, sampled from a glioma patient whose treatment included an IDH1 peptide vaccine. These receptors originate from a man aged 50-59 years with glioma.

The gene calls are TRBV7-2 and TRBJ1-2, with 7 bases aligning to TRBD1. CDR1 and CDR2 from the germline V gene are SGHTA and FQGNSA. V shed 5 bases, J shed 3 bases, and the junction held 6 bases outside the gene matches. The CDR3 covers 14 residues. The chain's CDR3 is CASSPGQAYYGYTF. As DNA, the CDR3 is TGTGCCAGCAGCCCCGGACAGGCTTACTATGGCTACACCTTC.

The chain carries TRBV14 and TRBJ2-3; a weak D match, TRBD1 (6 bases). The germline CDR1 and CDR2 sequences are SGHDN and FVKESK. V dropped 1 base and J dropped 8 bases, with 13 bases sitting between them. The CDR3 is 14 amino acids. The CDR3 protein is CASSQVGQSPTQYF. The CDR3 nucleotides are TGTGCCAGCAGCCAAGTCGGACAGTCCCCTACGCAGTATTTT.

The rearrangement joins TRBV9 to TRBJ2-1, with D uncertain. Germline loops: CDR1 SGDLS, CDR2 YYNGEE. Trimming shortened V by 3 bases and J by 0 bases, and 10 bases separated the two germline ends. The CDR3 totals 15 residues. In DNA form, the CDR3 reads TGTGCCAGCAGCGCTCTACAGAGCTCCTACAATGAGCAGTTCTTC. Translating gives CASSALQSSYNEQFF.

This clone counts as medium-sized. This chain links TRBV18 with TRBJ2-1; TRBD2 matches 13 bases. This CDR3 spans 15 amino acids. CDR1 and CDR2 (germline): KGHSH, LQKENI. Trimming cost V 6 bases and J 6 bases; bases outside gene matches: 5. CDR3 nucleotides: TGTGCCAGCTCGCCTACTAGCGGGGGGGCCAATGAGCAGTTCTTC. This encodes CASSPTSGGANEQFF.

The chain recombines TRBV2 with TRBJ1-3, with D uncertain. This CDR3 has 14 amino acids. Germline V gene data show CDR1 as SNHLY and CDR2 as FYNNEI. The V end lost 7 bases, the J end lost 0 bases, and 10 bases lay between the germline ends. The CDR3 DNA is TGTGCCAGCAACGGACCCCACTCTGGAAACACCATATATTTT. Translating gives CASNGPHSGNTIYF.

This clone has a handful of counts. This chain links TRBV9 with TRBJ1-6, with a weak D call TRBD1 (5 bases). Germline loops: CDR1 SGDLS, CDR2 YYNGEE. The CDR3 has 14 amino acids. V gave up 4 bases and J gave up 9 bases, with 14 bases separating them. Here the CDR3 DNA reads TGTGCCAGCAGCCCCGAAGCAGGGAGTTCACCCCTCCACTTT. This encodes CASSPEAGSSPLHF.

CDR3 nucleotides: TGTGCCAGCAGCGCGGACAGGGAGGTTTCTGAAGCTTTCTTT. Its translation: CASSADREVSEAFF. This chain links TRBV9 with TRBJ1-1, with TRBD1 matching over 8 bases. The CDR3 spans 14 residues. J was trimmed by 6 bases and V by 3 bases; bases with no gene match: 7. Germline V gene lookup returns CDR1 SGDLS and CDR2 YYNGEE. The full variable domain, completed using reference TRBV9 and TRBJ1-1, is DSGVTQTPKHLITATGQRVTLRCSPRSGDLSVYWYQQSLDQGLQFLIQYYNGEERAKGNILERFSAQQFPDLHSELNLSSLELGDSALYFCASSADREVSEAFFGQGTRLTVV.

CDR3 DNA sequence: TGTGCCAGTAGCTTAACATGGCCAGGGAACTATGGCTACACCTTC. Translating it yields CASSLTWPGNYGYTF. The chain carries TRBV19 and TRBJ1-2; D may be TRBD1 (5 bases). The CDR3 runs to 15 residues. Trimming left V 6 bases short and J 2 bases short, with 16 bases between. Germline V CDR1 and CDR2: LNHDA, SQIVND (reference sequence).

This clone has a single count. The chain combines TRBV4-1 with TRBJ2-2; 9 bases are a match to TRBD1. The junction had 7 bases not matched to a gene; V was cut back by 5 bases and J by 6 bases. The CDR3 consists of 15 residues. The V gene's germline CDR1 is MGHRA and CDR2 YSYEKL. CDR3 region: CASSSWDRASGELFF. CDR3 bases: TGCGCCAGCAGCTCTTGGGACAGGGCTTCCGGGGAGCTGTTTTTT.

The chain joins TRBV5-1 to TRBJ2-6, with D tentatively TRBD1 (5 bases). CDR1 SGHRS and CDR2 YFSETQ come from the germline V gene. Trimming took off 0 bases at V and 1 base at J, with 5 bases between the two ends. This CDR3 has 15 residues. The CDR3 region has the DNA TGCGCCAGCAGCTTGGAGGGGTCTGGGGCCAACGTCCTGACTTTC. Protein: CASSLEGSGANVLTF. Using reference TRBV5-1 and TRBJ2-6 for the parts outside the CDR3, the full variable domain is KAGVTQTPRYLIKTRGQQVTLSCSPISGHRSVSWYQQTPGQGLQFLFEYFSETQRNKGNFPGRFSGRQFSNSRSEMNVSTLELGDSALYLCASSLEGSGANVLTFGAGSRLTVL.

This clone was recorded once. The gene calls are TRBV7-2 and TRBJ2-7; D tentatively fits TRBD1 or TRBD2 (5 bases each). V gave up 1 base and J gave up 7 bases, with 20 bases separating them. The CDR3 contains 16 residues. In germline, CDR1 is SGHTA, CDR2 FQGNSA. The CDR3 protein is CASSLEAAGRDLEQYF. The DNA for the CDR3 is TGTGCCAGCAGCTTAGAAGCGGCGGGCAGGGACCTTGAGCAGTACTTC.